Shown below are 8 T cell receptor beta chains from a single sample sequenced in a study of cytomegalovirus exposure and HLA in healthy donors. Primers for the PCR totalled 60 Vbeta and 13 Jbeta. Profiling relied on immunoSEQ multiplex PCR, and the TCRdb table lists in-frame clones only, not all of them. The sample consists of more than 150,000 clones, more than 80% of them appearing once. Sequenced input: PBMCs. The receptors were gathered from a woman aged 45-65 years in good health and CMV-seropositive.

The CDR3 sequence: CASSPTSGSYNEQFF. The CDR3 nucleotides are TGTGCCAGCAGCCCAACTAGCGGATCCTACAATGAGCAGTTCTTC. V is TRBV11-2 and J is TRBJ2-1; TRBD2 agrees at 8 bases. J gave up 1 base and V 5 bases, and 4 bases lay outside the gene matches. Germline V gives CDR1 SGHAT, CDR2 FQNNGV. The CDR3 is 15 amino acids.

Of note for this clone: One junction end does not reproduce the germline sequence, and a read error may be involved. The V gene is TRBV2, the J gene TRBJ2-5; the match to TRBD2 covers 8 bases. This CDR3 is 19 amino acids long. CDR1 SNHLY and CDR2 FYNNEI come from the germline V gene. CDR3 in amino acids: CASRDILGRISGEQEAQYF. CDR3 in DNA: TGTGCCAGCAGGGACATCTTAGGGAGGATTAGCGGGGAACAAGAGGCCCAGTACTTC. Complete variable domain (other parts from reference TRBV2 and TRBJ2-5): EPEVTQTPSHQVTQMGQEVILRCVPISNHLYFYWYRQILGQKVEFLVSFYNNEISEKSEIFDDQFSVERPDGSNFTLKIRSTKLEDSAMYFCASRDILGRISGEQEAQYFGPGTRLLVL.

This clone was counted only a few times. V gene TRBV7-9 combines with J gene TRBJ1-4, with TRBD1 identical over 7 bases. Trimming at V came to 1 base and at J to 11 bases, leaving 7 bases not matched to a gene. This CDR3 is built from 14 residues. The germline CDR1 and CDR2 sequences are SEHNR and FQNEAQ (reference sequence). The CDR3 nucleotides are TGTGCCAGCAGCTTAGAAGACAGGGAAGGTAAACTGTTTTTT. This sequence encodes CASSLEDREGKLFF.

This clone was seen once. This CDR3 is CASTSGAGNVHF. Here the CDR3 DNA reads TGTGCCAGCACCTCTGGGGCGGGGAATGTGCATTTT. This chain uses TRBV6-1 with TRBJ1-5, with D tentatively TRBD1 (5 bases). Germline V CDR1 and CDR2: MNHNS, SASEGT. Deletions cut 7 bases from V and 15 bases from J, with 19 bases between. CDR3 length equals 12 residues.

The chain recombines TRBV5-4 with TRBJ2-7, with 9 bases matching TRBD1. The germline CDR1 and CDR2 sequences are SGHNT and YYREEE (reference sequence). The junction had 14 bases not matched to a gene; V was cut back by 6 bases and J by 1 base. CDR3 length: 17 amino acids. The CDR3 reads CASTYLGQGIPSYEQYF. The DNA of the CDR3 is TGTGCCAGCACCTACTTGGGACAGGGCATACCGTCCTACGAGCAGTACTTC.

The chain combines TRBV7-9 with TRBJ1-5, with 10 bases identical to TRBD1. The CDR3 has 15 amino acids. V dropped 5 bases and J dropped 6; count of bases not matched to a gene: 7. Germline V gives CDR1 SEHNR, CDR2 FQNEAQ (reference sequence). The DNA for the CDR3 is TGTGCCAGCAGCCAAAGGGACAGGGGAAGTCAGCCCCAGCATTTT. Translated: CASSQRDRGSQPQHF.

This chain's CDR3 is CASSLSGSYEQYF. The CDR3 nucleotides are TGTGCCAGCAGCTTATCGGGTTCCTACGAGCAGTACTTC. The J gene is TRBJ2-7, the V gene TRBV7-2; D unresolved. The V and J ends lost 2 bases and 1 base respectively, with 6 bases between them. In germline, CDR1 is SGHTA, CDR2 FQGNSA. There are 13 residues in the CDR3. Looking up the rest from reference TRBV7-2 and TRBJ2-7 gives the full variable domain: GAGVSQSPSNKVTEKGKDVELRCDPISGHTALYWYRQSLGQGLEFLIYFQGNSAPDKSGLPSDRFSAERTGGSVSTLTIQRTQQEDSAVYLCASSLSGSYEQYFGPGTRLTVT.

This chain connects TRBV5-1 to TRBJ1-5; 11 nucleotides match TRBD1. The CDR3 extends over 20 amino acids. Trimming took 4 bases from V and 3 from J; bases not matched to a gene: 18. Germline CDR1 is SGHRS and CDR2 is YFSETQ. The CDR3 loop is CASSPGQGAFGSVNNQPQHF. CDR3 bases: TGCGCCAGCAGCCCCGGACAGGGGGCCTTCGGATCTGTTAACAATCAGCCCCAGCATTTT.